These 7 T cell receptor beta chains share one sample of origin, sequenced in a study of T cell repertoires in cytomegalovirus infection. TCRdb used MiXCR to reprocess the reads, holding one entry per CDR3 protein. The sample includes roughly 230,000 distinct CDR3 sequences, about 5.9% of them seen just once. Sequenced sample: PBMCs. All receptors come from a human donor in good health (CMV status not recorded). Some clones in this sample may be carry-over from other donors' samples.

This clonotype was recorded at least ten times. CDR3 residues: CASSLRTPVLDEKLFF. DNA for the CDR3: TGTGCCAGCAGCTTAAGGACTCCGGTGTTGGATGAAAAACTGTTTTTT. The V gene is TRBV7-2, the J gene TRBJ1-4; no reliable D call. The CDR3 is made up of 16 amino acids. Germline V CDR1 and CDR2: SGHTA, FQGNSA. Trimming removed 2 bases from V and 6 bases from J, with 16 bases in between.

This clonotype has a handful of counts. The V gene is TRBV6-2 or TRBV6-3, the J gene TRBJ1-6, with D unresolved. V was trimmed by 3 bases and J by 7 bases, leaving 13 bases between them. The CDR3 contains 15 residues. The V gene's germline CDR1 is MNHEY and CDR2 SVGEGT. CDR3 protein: CASSYSDGRNSPLHF. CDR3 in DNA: TGTGCCAGCAGTTATTCAGACGGCCGAAATTCACCCCTCCACTTT.

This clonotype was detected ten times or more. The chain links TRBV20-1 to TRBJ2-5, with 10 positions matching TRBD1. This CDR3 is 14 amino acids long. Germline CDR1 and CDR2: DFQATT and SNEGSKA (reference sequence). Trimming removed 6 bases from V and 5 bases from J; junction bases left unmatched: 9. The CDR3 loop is CSAEAGTGDETQYF. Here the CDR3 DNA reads TGCAGTGCGGAGGCCGGGACAGGGGATGAGACCCAGTACTTC.

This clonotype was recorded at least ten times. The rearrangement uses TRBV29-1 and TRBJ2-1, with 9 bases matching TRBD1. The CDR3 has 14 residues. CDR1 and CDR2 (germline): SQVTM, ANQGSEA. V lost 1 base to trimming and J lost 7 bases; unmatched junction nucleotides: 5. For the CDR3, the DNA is TGCAGCGTTGAAGCGGGGGACAGGGCAAATGAGCAGTTCTTC. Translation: CSVEAGDRANEQFF.

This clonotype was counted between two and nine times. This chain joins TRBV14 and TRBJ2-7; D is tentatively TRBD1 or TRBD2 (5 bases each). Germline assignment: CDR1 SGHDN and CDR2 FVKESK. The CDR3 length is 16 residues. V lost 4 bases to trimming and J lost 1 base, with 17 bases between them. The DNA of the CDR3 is TGTGCCAGCAGCCGTAGACAGTTGGACTCGTCCTACGAGCAGTACTTC. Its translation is CASSRRQLDSSYEQYF.

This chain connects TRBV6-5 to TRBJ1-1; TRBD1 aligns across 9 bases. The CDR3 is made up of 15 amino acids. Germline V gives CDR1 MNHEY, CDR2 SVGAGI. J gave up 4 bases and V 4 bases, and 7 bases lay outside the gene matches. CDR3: CASSLLNRGPTEAFF. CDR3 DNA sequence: TGTGCCAGCAGTTTACTTAACAGGGGGCCCACTGAAGCTTTCTTT.

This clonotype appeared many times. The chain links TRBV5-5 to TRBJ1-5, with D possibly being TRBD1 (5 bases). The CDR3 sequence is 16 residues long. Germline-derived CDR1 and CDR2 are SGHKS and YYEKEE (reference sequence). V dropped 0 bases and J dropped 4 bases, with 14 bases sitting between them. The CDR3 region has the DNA TGTGCCAGCAGCTTGGTTTCAGGGCAGAGAAATCAGCCCCAGCATTTT. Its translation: CASSLVSGQRNQPQHF.